What follows are 3 T cell receptor beta chains derived from one specimen sequenced in a study of primary melanoma T cells and metastatic recurrence (dated by TCRdb to 2019 to 2021). Receptors were amplified or captured by the immunoSEQ multiplex PCR assay. In TCRdb, the immuneACCESS table is reduced to in-frame sequences with V and J assigned. These tables do not hold every clone; where another copy was compared, an unresolved V gene accounts for under half, and the others remain unexplained. The sample has 200 to 250 clones on record, approximately 92% of them singletons. The top ten clones comprise 9% to 15% of the sample. Sequenced: melanoma tumor tissue. The receptors derive from a human donor with melanoma.

The chain has TRBV11-3 and TRBJ1-2; TRBD1 aligns across 8 bases. V shed 5 bases and J 8 bases; nucleotides not matched to a gene: 10. The CDR3 extends over 14 amino acids. Germline V gives CDR1 SGHNT, CDR2 YENEEA. CDR3 residues: CASSGRTGFDGYTF. The CDR3 DNA reads as TGTGCCAGCAGCGGTCGGACAGGGTTCGACGGCTACACCTTC.

The chain uses TRBV6-8 and TRBJ2-7; D is ambiguous. The length of the CDR3 is 12 residues. CDR1 is MNHGY, CDR2 SAAAGT, per germline. V lost 10 bases and J lost 2, with 12 bases in between. CDR3 in DNA: TGTGCCATCCTCCCCTCTACCTACGAGCAGTACTTC. Its protein product is CAILPSTYEQYF.

The V gene is TRBV6-8, the J gene TRBJ2-2; tentatively, D is TRBD1 (5 bases). Germline V lookup: CDR1 MNHGY, CDR2 SAAAGT. The CDR3 extends over 15 amino acids. Trimming cost V 5 bases and J 4 bases, with 14 bases left between them. The CDR3 here is CASSLTVTSTGELFF. CDR3 in DNA: TGTGCCAGCAGTCTGACAGTCACGAGCACCGGGGAGCTGTTTTTT.